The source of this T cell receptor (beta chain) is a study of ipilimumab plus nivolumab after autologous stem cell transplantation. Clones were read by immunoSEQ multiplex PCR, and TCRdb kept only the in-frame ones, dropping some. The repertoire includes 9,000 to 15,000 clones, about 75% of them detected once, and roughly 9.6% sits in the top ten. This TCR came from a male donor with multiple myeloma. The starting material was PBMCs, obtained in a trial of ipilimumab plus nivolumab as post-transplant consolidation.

The DNA for the CDR3 is TGTGCCAGCAGCCCGCTAGCGGGGGACCCCAGAGCGAACACCGGGGAGCTGTTTTTT. It encodes CASSPLAGDPRANTGELFF. The V and J genes are TRBV7-6 and TRBJ2-2, with TRBD2 matching 10 bases. After removal of 5 bases from V and 0 bases from J, the junction contained 12 bases not matched to a gene. CDR3 length: 19 residues. CDR1 SGHVS and CDR2 FNYEAQ come from the germline V gene.